This TCR beta chain was identified in a study of CD8 T cells in Susac syndrome. Whole-study results and caveats: The authors acknowledged that their TCR sequencing and HLA analysis involved a relatively small number of individuals.

This clonotype was recorded once. Its antigen is undetermined. Germline V lookup: CDR1 MGHDK, CDR2 SYGVNS. The CDR3 loop spans 16 amino acids. With 6 bases clipped from V and 5 bases from J, the junction kept 12 bases outside the gene matches. RNA was extracted with the RNeasy kit, and a quantity of roughly 0.5 to 1 ug was reverse transcribed using random hexamers. TCRdb re-analysed the immunoSEQ multiplex PCR reads in MiXCR, keeping a single row per CDR3 protein. Found here are 160,000 or so distinct CDR3 sequences, roughly 95% of them singletons; the top ten hold about 0.095%. Sequencing of TCR beta covered CD8+ and CD4+ T cells obtained from blood. Relapsing-remitting disease, either stable or active, was present in the multiple sclerosis controls, who were treatment-naive patients. In contrast to the negatively isolated CD8+ and CD4+ T cells, TEMRA cells were FACS-enriched.

The TCR originated in a human donor with multiple sclerosis. The rearrangement uses TRBV25-1 and TRBJ1-2; 10 bases line up with TRBD1. The sample comprised CD4+ T cells from PBMCs. The CDR3 region is CASSTGTGALKYGYTF. The CDR3, as DNA: TGTGCCAGCAGCACCGGGACAGGGGCCCTTAAATATGGCTACACCTTC.